What follows describes a single T cell receptor (beta chain). Methods used by the authors: Amplification with reference gene primers provided the estimates of nucleated cell counts. Libraries were prepared by immunoSEQ multiplex PCR; TCRdb keeps only in-frame clonotypes and omits some of them. V and J calls and clone size are given by that table; D and trimming were obtained from the DNA. The table lists approximately 210,000 clones, 88% of them singletons, with about 4.2% in the top ten. This entry comes from a study of blood T cell repertoires in COVID-19. About the study: Specimens from acute and convalescent COVID-19 originated in the United States, Italy and Spain. From T cells, B-cell-depleted T cells, or PBMCs came the material, which was cDNA or gDNA.

The CDR3 totals 16 residues. CDR1 and CDR2 (germline): SGDLS, YYNGEE. V shed 3 bases and J 8 bases; nucleotides not matched to a gene: 11. The chain joins TRBV9 to TRBJ2-1; 10 nucleotides align to TRBD1. This TCR was recovered from a human donor in a cohort sampled during active COVID-19. Input material: peripheral blood. Written as DNA, the CDR3 is TGTGCCAGCAGCGCCCTCCGGGACAGGGGTAGCGATGAGCAGTTCTTC. Protein product: CASSALRDRGSDEQFF.